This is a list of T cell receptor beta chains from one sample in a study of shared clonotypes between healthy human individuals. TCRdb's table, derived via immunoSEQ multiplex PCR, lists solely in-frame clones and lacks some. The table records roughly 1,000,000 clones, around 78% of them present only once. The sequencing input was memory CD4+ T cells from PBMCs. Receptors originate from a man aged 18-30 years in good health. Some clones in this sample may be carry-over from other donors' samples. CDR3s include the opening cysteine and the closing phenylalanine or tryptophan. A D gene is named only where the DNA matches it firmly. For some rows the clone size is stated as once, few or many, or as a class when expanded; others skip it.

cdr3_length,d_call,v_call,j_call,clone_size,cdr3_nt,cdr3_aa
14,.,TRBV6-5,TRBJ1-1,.,TGTGCCAGCAGCCCCTTAGGGAGGGACACTGAAGCTTTCTTT,CASSPLGRDTEAFF
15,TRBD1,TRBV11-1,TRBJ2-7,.,TGTGCCAGCAGCTTAGAGTCGGGACAGGCCTACGAGCAGTACTTC,CASSLESGQAYEQYF
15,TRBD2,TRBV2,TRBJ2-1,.,TGTGCCAGCAGTGGGGAGCGGGGCACCTACAATGAGCAGTTCTTC,CASSGERGTYNEQFF
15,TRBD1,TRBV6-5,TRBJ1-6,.,TGTGCCAGCAGTTGGGGGACAGGGTTAAATTCACCCCTCCACTTT,CASSWGTGLNSPLHF
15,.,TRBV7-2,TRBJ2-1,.,TGTGCCAGCAGCTTAGATGGTAGCGGATACAATGAGCAGTTCTTC,CASSLDGSGYNEQFF
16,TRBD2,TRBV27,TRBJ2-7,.,TGTGCCAGCAGATGGGGAGTTAGCGGGGGGTCCTACGAGCAGTACTTC,CASRWGVSGGSYEQYF
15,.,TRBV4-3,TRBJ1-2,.,TGCGCCAGCAGCCAACTCAAAGGGGCTTACTATGGCTACACCTTC,CASSQLKGAYYGYTF
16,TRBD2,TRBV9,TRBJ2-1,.,TGTGCCAGCAGCTTAGGACTAGCGGGAGTCGACAATGAGCAGTTCTTC,CASSLGLAGVDNEQFF
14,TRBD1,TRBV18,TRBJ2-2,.,TGTGCCAGCGTCAGGGGGCTTGACACCGGGGAGCTGTTTTTT,CASVRGLDTGELFF
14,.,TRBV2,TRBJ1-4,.,TGTGCCAGCAGTGAAGCTTTATGGAATGAAAAACTGTTTTTT,CASSEALWNEKLFF
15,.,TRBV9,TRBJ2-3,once,TGTGCCAGCAGCGTAGGGCAGGGACGCACAGATACGCAGTATTTT,CASSVGQGRTDTQYF
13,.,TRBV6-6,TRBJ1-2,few,TGTGCCAGCAGTTTCGGCCCCAACTATGGCTACACCTTC,CASSFGPNYGYTF
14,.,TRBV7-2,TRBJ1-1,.,TGTGCCAGCAGCTTCGGGATGTTGAACACTGAAGCTTTCTTT,CASSFGMLNTEAFF
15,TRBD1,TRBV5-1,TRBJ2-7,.,TGCGCCAGCAGCATCTCCGGGACAGCCTCCTACGAGCAGTACTTC,CASSISGTASYEQYF
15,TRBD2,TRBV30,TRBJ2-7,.,TGTGCCTGGAGGCGGGAGGGGGCCCCTTGGGACGAGCAGTACTTC,CAWRREGAPWDEQYF
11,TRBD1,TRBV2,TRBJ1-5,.,TGTGCCAGCAGTGCAGGGGGTCCCCAGCATTTT,CASSAGGPQHF
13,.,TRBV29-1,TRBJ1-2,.,TGCAGCGTTGCCACCGCGTCGGACTATGGCTACACCTTC,CSVATASDYGYTF
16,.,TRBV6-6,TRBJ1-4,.,TGTGCCAGCAGATCCCAGGGAGGAGCAACTAATGAAAAACTGTTTTTT,CASRSQGGATNEKLFF
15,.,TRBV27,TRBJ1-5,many,TGTGCCAGCATACACCCGGAGAGGGGCAATCAGCCCCAGCATTTT,CASIHPERGNQPQHF
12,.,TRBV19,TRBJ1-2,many,TGTGCCAGTAGTCAGAGGGCTGATGGCTACACCTTC,CASSQRADGYTF
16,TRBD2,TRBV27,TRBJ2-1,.,TGTGCCAGCAGTAATTTAGCGGGGGGGGGCTACAATGAGCAGTTCTTC,CASSNLAGGGYNEQFF
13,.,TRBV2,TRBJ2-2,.,TGTGCCAGCACCTCCGAGTCTGGCGGGGAGCTGTTTTTT,CASTSESGGELFF
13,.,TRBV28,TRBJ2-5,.,TGTGCCAGCAGTTACGGGGCTCAAGAGACCCAGTACTTC,CASSYGAQETQYF
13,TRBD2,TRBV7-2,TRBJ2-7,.,TGTGCCAGCAGCTTAGCCGCGGGAGACGAGCAGTACTTC,CASSLAAGDEQYF
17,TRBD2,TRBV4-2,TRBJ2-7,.,TGTGCCAGCAGCCAAGACGGCCAGCGGGGGACCTCCTACGAGCAGTACTTC,CASSQDGQRGTSYEQYF
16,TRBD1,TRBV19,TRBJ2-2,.,TGTGCCAGTAGTATGAAGACAGGGGGTACGACCGGGGAGCTGTTTTTT,CASSMKTGGTTGELFF
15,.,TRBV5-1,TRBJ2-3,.,TGCGCCAGCAGCGTATCTAGCGAGAGCACAGATACGCAGTATTTT,CASSVSSESTDTQYF
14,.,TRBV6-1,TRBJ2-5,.,TGTGCCAGCAGCGTATTGACAGGACAAGAGACCCAGTACTTC,CASSVLTGQETQYF
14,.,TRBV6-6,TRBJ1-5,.,TGTGCCAGCAGTAACCGCGGACAATTCCAGCCCCAGCATTTT,CASSNRGQFQPQHF
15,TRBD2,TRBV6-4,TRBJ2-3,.,TGTGCCAGCAGCAGACTAGCGGGGATCACAGATACGCAGTATTTT,CASSRLAGITDTQYF
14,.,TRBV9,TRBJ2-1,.,TGTGCCAGCAGCGTAGCGGTGTCTGCTAGTGAGCAGTTCTTC,CASSVAVSASEQFF
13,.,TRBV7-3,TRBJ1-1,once,TGTGCCAGCAGCTCGTGGGGAGGGACTGAAGCTTTCTTT,CASSSWGGTEAFF
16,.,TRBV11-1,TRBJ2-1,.,TGTGCCAGCAGCTTAAAAAGGAGACTAGAGTTCGGTGAGCAGTTCTTC,CASSLKRRLEFGEQFF
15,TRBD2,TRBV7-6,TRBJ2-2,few,TGTGCCAGCAGCCCCCTAGCGGGCAACACCGGGGAGCTGTTTTTT,CASSPLAGNTGELFF
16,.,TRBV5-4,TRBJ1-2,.,TGTGCCAGCAGCCAAGGACAGAGCCGCTTAGGGTATGGCTACACCTTC,CASSQGQSRLGYGYTF
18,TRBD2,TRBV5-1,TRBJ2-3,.,TGCGCCAGCAGCCACGGGACTAGCGGGGGACCTAGCACAGATACGCAGTATTTT,CASSHGTSGGPSTDTQYF
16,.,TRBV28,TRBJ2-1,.,TGTGCCAGCAGTCCACGGGCAGGGGCCTCCTACAATGAGCAGTTCTTC,CASSPRAGASYNEQFF
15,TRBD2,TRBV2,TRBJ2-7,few,TGTGCCAGCAGCCTAGCGGGGGGGTTGGGCTCCGAGCAGTACTTC,CASSLAGGLGSEQYF